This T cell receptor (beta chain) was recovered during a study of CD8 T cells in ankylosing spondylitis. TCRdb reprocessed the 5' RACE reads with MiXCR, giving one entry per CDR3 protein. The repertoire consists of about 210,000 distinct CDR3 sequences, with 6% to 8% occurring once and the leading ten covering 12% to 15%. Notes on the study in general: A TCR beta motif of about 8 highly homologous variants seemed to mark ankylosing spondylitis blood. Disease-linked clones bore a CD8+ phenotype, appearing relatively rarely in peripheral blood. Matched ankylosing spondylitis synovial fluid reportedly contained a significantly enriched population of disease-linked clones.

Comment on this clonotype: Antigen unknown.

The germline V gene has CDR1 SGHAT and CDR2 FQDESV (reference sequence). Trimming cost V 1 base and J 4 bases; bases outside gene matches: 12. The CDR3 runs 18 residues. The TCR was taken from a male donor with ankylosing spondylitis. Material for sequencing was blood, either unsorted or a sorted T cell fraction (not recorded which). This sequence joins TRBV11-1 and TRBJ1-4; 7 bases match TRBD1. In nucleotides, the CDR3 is TGTGCCAGCAGCTTAGTCCTAATCCGGGACAGCGATAATGAAAAACTGTTTTTT. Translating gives CASSLVLIRDSDNEKLFF. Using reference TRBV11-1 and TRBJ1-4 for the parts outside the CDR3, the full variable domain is EAEVAQSPRYKITEKSQAVAFWCDPISGHATLYWYRQILGQGPELLVQFQDESVVDDSQLPKDRFSAERLKGVDSTLKIQPAELGDSAMYLCASSLVLIRDSDNEKLFFGSGTQLSVL.